One sample yielded the 20 T cell receptor beta chains listed below, sequenced in a study of blood T cell repertoires in COVID-19. TCRdb's copy holds only in-frame clones and misses some; the assay was immunoSEQ multiplex PCR. The data contain roughly 300,000 clones, around 85% of them singletons. The sample was peripheral blood. The receptors were gathered from a human donor with COVID-19, enrolled during active disease. The donor label of this sample is uncertain.

The V call is TRBV23-1, the J call TRBJ1-6; 9 bases are a match to TRBD1. TRBV23-1 is identified as an open reading frame with a role that is uncertain. The CDR3 spans 15 residues. Unmatched junction bases numbered 8, after V lost 4 bases and J lost 10 bases. CDR3: CASSRGTGNGSPLHF. DNA of the CDR3: TGCGCCAGCAGTCGCGGGACAGGGAACGGATCACCCCTCCACTTT.

The rearrangement links TRBV3-1 (or the pseudogene TRBV3-2) to TRBJ2-3; 13 bases match TRBD2. Trimming cost V 5 bases and J 4 bases; bases outside gene matches: 9. Germline loops: CDR1 LGHDT, CDR2 YNNKEL (reference sequence). The CDR3 runs 17 residues. The CDR3 nucleotides are TGTGCCAGCAGCGGCCGGACTAGCGGGAGAGGCGCAGATACGCAGTATTTT. Translating it yields CASSGRTSGRGADTQYF.

The chain combines TRBV30 with TRBJ2-2, with 9 bases lining up with TRBD2. The V and J ends lost 3 bases and 8 bases, in that order; junction bases with no gene match: 13. Germline lookup yields CDR1 GTSNPN and CDR2 SVGIG (reference sequence). There are 16 residues in the CDR3. This chain's CDR3 is CAWRMWASGDNGELFF. The CDR3 nucleotides read TGTGCCTGGAGAATGTGGGCTAGCGGGGATAATGGGGAGCTGTTTTTT.

This clone appeared a single time. The V call is TRBV18, the J call TRBJ2-7, with 8 bases lining up with TRBD2. Germline V gives CDR1 KGHSH, CDR2 LQKENI. V shed 3 bases, J shed 5 bases, and the junction held 9 bases outside the gene matches. The CDR3 spans 15 residues. CDR3 residues: CASSPRAGGLDEQYF. The CDR3, as DNA: TGTGCCAGCTCACCGCGCGCGGGAGGCCTGGACGAGCAGTACTTC.

The chain combines TRBV6-5 with TRBJ1-1, with D tentatively TRBD1 (6 bases). The CDR3 has 12 residues. CDR1 MNHEY and CDR2 SVGAGI come from the germline V gene. The V end lost 6 bases, the J end lost 4 bases, and 9 bases lay between the germline ends. The CDR3 protein is CASRQQGTEAFF. In DNA, the CDR3 is TGTGCCAGCAGACAACAGGGCACTGAAGCTTTCTTT.

The chain joins TRBV29-1 to TRBJ2-7, with D unclear. The CDR3 length is 12 residues. V lost 5 bases and J lost 0, with 8 bases in between. The germline V gene encodes CDR1 SQVTM and CDR2 ANQGSEA. CDR3 nucleotide sequence: TGCAGCGTTTCAGGTAGCTCCTACGAGCAGTACTTC. Translated, it gives CSVSGSSYEQYF.

The rearrangement uses TRBV5-6 and TRBJ2-5; the match to TRBD1 covers 8 bases. The length of the CDR3 is 14 residues. Germline CDR1 SGHDT, CDR2 YYEEEE. The V segment lost 2 bases and the J segment 5 bases; nucleotides outside the gene matches: 5. CDR3 sequence (DNA): TGTGCCAGCAGCTTTTCAGGGGGCTGGGAGACCCAGTACTTC. Protein product: CASSFSGGWETQYF.

This clone was counted between two and nine times. This chain joins TRBV30 and TRBJ1-4; tentatively, D is TRBD1 (5 bases). Per germline, CDR1 GTSNPN and CDR2 SVGIG (reference sequence). V was shortened by 7 bases and J by 8 bases, with 11 bases between the two germline ends. There are 11 residues in the CDR3. DNA for the CDR3: TGTGCCTCCAGGGTTGCGGAAAAACTGTTTTTT. Translation gives CASRVAEKLFF.

This clone has a handful of counts. V gene TRBV9 combines with J gene TRBJ2-7; a weak D match, TRBD2 (6 bases). The CDR3 consists of 14 residues. Germline-derived CDR1 and CDR2 are SGDLS and YYNGEE. Trimming took off 0 bases at V and 2 bases at J, with 9 bases between the two ends. The CDR3 DNA sequence: TGTGCCAGCAGCGTAGGACTAGTTCCCTACGAGCAGTACTTC. Its translation is CASSVGLVPYEQYF. The full variable domain, in which reference TRBV9 and TRBJ2-7 provide the parts outside the CDR3, is DSGVTQTPKHLITATGQRVTLRCSPRSGDLSVYWYQQSLDQGLQFLIQYYNGEERAKGNILERFSAQQFPDLHSELNLSSLELGDSALYFCASSVGLVPYEQYFGPGTRLTVT.

This clone was seen only once. The chain uses TRBV18 and TRBJ1-6; perhaps TRBD1 as D (6 bases). The germline V and J ends were trimmed by 5 bases and 10 bases, with 18 bases remaining between them. The CDR3 covers 15 residues. Germline CDR1 is KGHSH and CDR2 is LQKENI. This chain's CDR3 is CASSTTDTRGSPLHF. The CDR3 nucleotides are TGTGCCAGCTCAACGACGGACACCAGGGGATCACCCCTCCACTTT.

In this sample, this clone turned up a few times. The chain is built from TRBV7-6 and TRBJ2-1; 7 bases align to TRBD2. Trimming took 5 bases from V and 5 from J; bases not matched to a gene: 15. The CDR3 consists of 17 residues. Germline V gives CDR1 SGHVS, CDR2 FNYEAQ. The CDR3, as DNA: TGTGCCAGCAGCCCAAAAGTGGGGGAGGGCCCTCACAATGAGCAGTTCTTC. Its translation is CASSPKVGEGPHNEQFF.

V is TRBV3-1 (or the pseudogene TRBV3-2) and J is TRBJ2-1, with D possibly TRBD2 on 6 matching bases. CDR1 and CDR2 from the germline V gene are LGHDT and YNNKEL (reference sequence). V was shortened by 4 bases and J by 2 bases, with 12 bases between the two germline ends. The CDR3 length is 15 residues. CDR3 region: CASSPRDLPYNEQFF. The CDR3 bases are TGTGCCAGCAGCCCCCGGGACTTACCCTACAATGAGCAGTTCTTC.

The chain joins TRBV11-2 to TRBJ2-6; the match to TRBD1 covers 7 bases. With V trimmed by 6 bases and J by 1 base, 3 bases remained unmatched. CDR1 is SGHAT and CDR2 is FQNNGV in the germline V gene. CDR3 length equals 15 residues. The CDR3 loop is CASSLTGSGANVLTF. The CDR3 DNA reads TGTGCCAGCAGTCTGACAGGGTCTGGGGCCAACGTCCTGACTTTC.

This clone has only a few counts. The CDR3 sequence is CASSSVTAGGTDTQYF. The CDR3 bases are TGCGCCAGCAGCTCCGTCACAGCCGGTGGCACAGATACGCAGTATTTT. The chain joins TRBV5-1 to TRBJ2-3; D gene unclear. Looked up from germline, CDR1 is SGHRS and CDR2 is YFSETQ. The CDR3 is 16 residues long. V lost 3 bases and J 1 base, leaving 15 bases between the germline ends.

This clone was seen a few times. The rearrangement joins TRBV29-1 to TRBJ1-2; D remains ambiguous. Trimming removed 5 bases at V and 3 bases at J, with 7 bases between. The CDR3 covers 11 residues. Germline CDR1 and CDR2: SQVTM and ANQGSEA. The CDR3 here is CSVNRDYGYTF. CDR3 DNA sequence: TGCAGCGTTAACAGAGACTATGGCTACACCTTC. The full variable domain, its missing parts supplied by reference TRBV29-1 and TRBJ1-2, is SAVISQKPSRDICQRGTSLTIQCQVDSQVTMMFWYRQQPGQSLTLIATANQGSEATYESGFVIDKFPISRPNLTFSTLTVSNMSPEDSSIYLCSVNRDYGYTFGSGTRLTVV.

This clone was counted a few times. The chain joins TRBV5-1 to TRBJ1-6; no clear D. The CDR3 extends over 14 amino acids. V lost 0 bases to trimming and J lost 9 bases, with 10 bases between them. Germline V gene data show CDR1 as SGHRS and CDR2 as YFSETQ. Here the CDR3 DNA reads TGCGCCAGCAGCTTGGACGACAACACTTCACCCCTCCACTTT. It yields the protein CASSLDDNTSPLHF.

The chain combines TRBV18 with TRBJ2-1, with 11 bases lining up with TRBD2. This CDR3 is built from 15 residues. The V and J ends lost 0 bases and 5 bases, in that order; junction bases with no gene match: 0. The germline V gene has CDR1 KGHSH and CDR2 LQKENI. CDR3 DNA sequence: TGTGCCAGCTCACCACCACTAGCGGGAGACAATGAGCAGTTCTTC. Its protein is CASSPPLAGDNEQFF.

The chain is built from TRBV27 and TRBJ2-7; 10 bases match TRBD1. CDR1 is MNHEY and CDR2 is SMNVEV in the germline V gene (reference sequence). The V and J ends lost 5 bases and 2 bases, in that order; junction bases with no gene match: 3. The CDR3 consists of 14 residues. The chain's CDR3 is CASSGTGVAYEQYF. For the CDR3, the DNA is TGTGCCAGCAGTGGGACAGGGGTAGCCTACGAGCAGTACTTC.

The J gene is TRBJ1-6, the V gene TRBV3-1 (or the pseudogene TRBV3-2); D not resolved. CDR3 length equals 13 residues. Trimming pared 1 base from V and 7 bases from J, leaving 5 bases between. Germline assignment: CDR1 LGHDT and CDR2 YNNKEL (reference sequence). CDR3 sequence: CASSQAQNSPLHF. For the CDR3, the DNA is TGTGCCAGCAGCCAAGCACAAAATTCACCCCTCCACTTT.

The CDR3 DNA reads as TGTGCCAGCAGCCCCATTACCCCACCACGGGGTGGCTACACCTTC. As protein: CASSPITPPRGGYTF. The chain is built from TRBV7-2 and TRBJ1-2; D call uncertain. Trimming took off 5 bases at V and 7 bases at J, with 20 bases between the two ends. The CDR3 spans 15 residues. Germline-derived CDR1 and CDR2 are SGHTA and FQGNSA.